The subject of this entry is one T cell receptor (beta chain). What it recognizes is unknown. The V gene's germline CDR1 is MNHEY and CDR2 SVGEGT. The CDR3 sequence is 15 residues long. The J segment lost 3 bases and the V segment lost 6 bases, leaving 9 bases of the junction unmatched. Via MiXCR, TCRdb re-called the 5' RACE reads, giving one row per CDR3 protein. The sample includes under 500,000 distinct CDR3 sequences, around 15% of them seen just once. This record belongs to a study of identical twins. Study results and caveats: Beta out-of-frame sequences showed weaker excess sharing between twins.

The same data also contributed to another study, on yellow fever vaccine responses in identical twins.

Sequencing was done on a sample of CD4+ T cells sorted from blood. This TCR came from a woman under 30 in good health. The V call is TRBV6-2 or TRBV6-3, the J call TRBJ2-7, with 9 bases that match TRBD2. CDR3 nucleotide sequence: TGTGCCAGCAGGTTCAGGGCTAGCGGGAACTACGAGCAGTACTTC. Amino acids: CASRFRASGNYEQYF.